The sequence of this TCR beta chain was determined in a study of blood T cell repertoires in COVID-19. Study summary: Both acute and convalescent COVID-19 samples were obtained from the United States, Italy and Spain. Nucleic acid was either cDNA or gDNA, and it came from T cells, B-cell-depleted T cells, or PBMCs.

Per the authors' pipeline: Counts of nucleated cells, estimated from reference gene primer amplification, were obtained. Here immunoSEQ multiplex PCR was the method, and the copy in TCRdb shows in-frame clones only, minus some. That table furnishes V, J and clone size, whereas the DNA furnished D and trimming. Counted here are about 330,000 clones, roughly 90% occurring once; the ten biggest clones make up roughly 4.1%. Germline CDR1 reads KGHSH; CDR2 reads LQKENI. V was pared by 3 bases and J by 4 bases, with 3 bases of the junction left unmatched. CDR3 size: 14 residues. This sequence was found in a woman between 50 and 59 years old with active or convalescent COVID-19. Source material: peripheral blood. The chain uses TRBV18 and TRBJ1-1; 9 positions match TRBD1. This chain's CDR3 is CASSPPTGGTEAFF. CDR3 sequence (DNA): TGTGCCAGCTCACCCCCGACAGGGGGCACTGAAGCTTTCTTT.